This T cell receptor (beta chain) was retrieved from a study of cytomegalovirus exposure and HLA in healthy donors. On this clone itself: The target antigen is unknown.

Germline CDR1 SQVTM, CDR2 ANQGSEA. The CDR3 contains 12 residues. V lost 7 bases, J lost 5 bases, and 7 bases stayed unmatched. Regarding the study as a whole: Certain indistinguishable V segments, among them TRBV6-2 and TRBV6-3, were excluded. Later analysis demonstrated an association between a missense DCLRE1C variant and TCR beta V- and J-gene trimming. The authors later found HLA-associated TCR beta chains more clonally expanded than equally common others.

A multiplex PCR was run with 60 Vbeta primers and 13 Jbeta primers. In the original processing: A later analysis counted around 80 million unique TCR beta chains, some 12 million shared. Method: immunoSEQ multiplex PCR; TCRdb's copy keeps in-frame clones and lacks some. From that table come the V and J calls and clone size; the DNA was used to work out D and trimming. Of 90,000 to 120,000 clones in the sample, around 72% were seen once. The sequence was collected from a woman in her thirties or forties in good health and CMV-seropositive. This chain uses TRBV29-1 with TRBJ1-2; TRBD1 matches at 7 bases. What was sequenced was PBMCs. CDR3 amino acids: CSGSGTEYGYTF. The CDR3 bases are TGCAGCGGGTCGGGGACAGAATATGGCTACACCTTC.